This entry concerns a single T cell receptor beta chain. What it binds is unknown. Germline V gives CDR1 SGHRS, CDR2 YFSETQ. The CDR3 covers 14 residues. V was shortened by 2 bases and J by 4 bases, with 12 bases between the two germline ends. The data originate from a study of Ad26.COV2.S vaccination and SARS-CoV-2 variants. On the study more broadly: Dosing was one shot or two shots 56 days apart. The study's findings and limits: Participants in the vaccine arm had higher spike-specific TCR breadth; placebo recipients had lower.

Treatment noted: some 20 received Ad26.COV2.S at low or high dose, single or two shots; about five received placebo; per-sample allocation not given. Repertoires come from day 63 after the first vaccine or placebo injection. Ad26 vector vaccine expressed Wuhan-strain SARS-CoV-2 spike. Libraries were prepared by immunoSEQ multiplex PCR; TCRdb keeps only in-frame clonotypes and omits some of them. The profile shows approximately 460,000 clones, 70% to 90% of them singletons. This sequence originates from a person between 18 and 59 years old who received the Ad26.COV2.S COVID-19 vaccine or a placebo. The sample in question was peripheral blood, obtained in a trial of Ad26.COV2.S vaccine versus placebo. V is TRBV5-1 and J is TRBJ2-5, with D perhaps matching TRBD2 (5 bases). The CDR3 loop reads CASSFTSAGETQYF. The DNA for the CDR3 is TGCGCCAGCAGCTTTACAAGCGCGGGAGAGACCCAGTACTTC.